This T cell receptor beta chain derives from a study of T cells in Graves' hyperthyroidism and ophthalmopathy. Whole-study results and caveats: Model predictions of ophthalmopathy came a median about 6.3 months before onset. Using 13 V-J features, a model discriminated ophthalmopathy from stable hyperthyroidism.

Active moderate-to-severe ophthalmopathy, Clinical Activity Score at least 3, NOSPECS at least 4, under 3 months' duration. The CDR3 covers 13 residues. Looked up from germline, CDR1 is MNHEY and CDR2 is SMNVEV (reference sequence). V shed 5 bases and J shed 6 bases, with 14 bases lying between them. RNA transcripts served as the template for amplifying TCR beta CDR3 regions. During a first-round RT-PCR of the TCR CDR3, the HTBI primer set was used. TCRdb re-analysed the multiplex PCR reads in MiXCR, keeping a single row per CDR3 protein. The table has around 600,000 distinct CDR3 sequences, approximately 15% seen once. This clonotype was seen many times. Its target is unknown.

The chain employs TRBV27 and TRBJ2-7; tentatively, D is TRBD1 (6 bases). Specimen: blood. This TCR derives from a woman in her fifties or sixties with Graves' ophthalmopathy. The CDR3 nucleotides read TGTGCCAGCAGTATAGGGACAATCGCCGAGCAGTACTTC. Translating gives CASSIGTIAEQYF.